This entry is about one TCR beta chain. What it binds is not known. Profiled with immunoSEQ multiplex PCR; TCRdb holds only in-frame clones, not every one. Of approximately 89,000 clones in the sample, under 95% were seen once. This entry belongs to a study of T cell responses to AZD1222 COVID-19 vaccine. Overall study results and limits: Researchers report vaccine-associated CD4 TCRs spanning spike, with dominance at 160-218 and 743-854. Only a handful of AZD1222 recipients were seropositive at baseline. The donor group comprised mostly white British people and more females; the analysis possibly underestimated clonal diversity. Increased Spike-specific TCR breadth and depth were observed after two AZD1222 doses.

The germline V gene encodes CDR1 LGHNA and CDR2 YNFKEQ. Trimming stripped 4 bases from V and 2 bases from J, with 5 bases between. This CDR3 has 12 residues. V usage is TRBV4-2 and J usage is TRBJ1-2; TRBD1 is a possible D gene (5 bases). Sequencing was performed on peripheral blood, taken on day 0 of AZD1222 vaccination. This TCR was sampled from an adult in good health. The CDR3: CASSRDNYGYTF. CDR3 nucleotide sequence: TGTGCCAGCAGCCGGGACAACTATGGCTACACCTTC.